What follows are 3 T cell receptor beta chains derived from one specimen sequenced in a study of blood T cell repertoires in COVID-19. The method was immunoSEQ multiplex PCR; TCRdb's version includes in-frame clones alone and lacks a portion of them. The sample has under 300,000 clones; 75% to 90% are singletons. The sample was PBMCs or T cells enriched from blood (not recorded which). These receptors came from a woman younger than 30 who had recovered from COVID-19.

The chain couples TRBV3-1 (or the pseudogene TRBV3-2) to TRBJ1-6; D gene ambiguous. V was shortened by 1 base and J by 1 base, with 5 bases between the two germline ends. CDR3 length: 15 residues. Germline V gene lookup returns CDR1 LGHDT and CDR2 YNNKEL (reference sequence). The CDR3 is CASSQAGSYNSPLHF. The CDR3 nucleotides read TGTGCCAGCAGCCAAGCGGGTTCCTATAATTCACCCCTCCACTTT.

The chain recombines TRBV7-9 with TRBJ1-2; 7 nucleotides align to TRBD1. V lost 6 bases and J lost 8; bases outside the gene matches: 12. CDR1 and CDR2 from the germline V gene are SEHNR and FQNEAQ (reference sequence). This CDR3 region has 14 residues. In DNA, the CDR3 is TGTGCCAGCAGAGAAACAGGGGATCTTCGGGGCTACACCTTC. The encoded protein is CASRETGDLRGYTF.

V is TRBV11-2 and J is TRBJ2-7; a possible D gene is TRBD2 (6 bases). The CDR3 sequence is 14 residues long. V shed 5 bases and J shed 2 bases, with 13 bases lying between them. Germline V gene sequence: CDR1 SGHAT, CDR2 FQNNGV. The CDR3, as DNA: TGTGCCAGCAGCCGTACCGGGACTCCCTACGAGCAGTACTTC. It encodes CASSRTGTPYEQYF.